Listed below are T cell receptor beta chains from one sample, sequenced in a study of T cell responses to AZD1222 COVID-19 vaccine. Profiled with immunoSEQ multiplex PCR; TCRdb holds only in-frame clones, not every one. The table lists over 100,000 clones, approximately 86% of them singletons. Source: peripheral blood, taken 28 days after the second AZD1222 dose. The receptor set was obtained from an adult who received the AZD1222 COVID-19 vaccine. Both conserved end residues are part of each CDR3. The D gene is left open where the match is weak. For some rows the clone size is stated as once, few or many, or as a class when expanded; others skip it.

j_gene,v_gene,d_gene,abundance,CDR3aa,CDR3nt
TRBJ2-2,TRBV10-2,NA,NA,CASRGISAGELFF,TGCGCCAGCAGAGGGATCTCGGCCGGGGAGCTGTTTTTT
TRBJ1-1,TRBV7-9,TRBD1,NA,CASSSAKSRGTMNTEAFF,TGTGCCAGCAGCTCCGCGAAAAGCAGGGGGACCATGAACACTGAAGCTTTCTTT
TRBJ1-5,TRBV28,TRBD1,NA,CASRRQGARQPQHF,TGTGCCAGCAGGCGACAGGGGGCTCGTCAGCCCCAGCATTTT
TRBJ1-4,TRBV28,NA,NA,CASWGRSTNEKLFF,TGTGCCAGCTGGGGACGGTCAACTAATGAAAAACTGTTTTTT
TRBJ2-1,TRBV6-2/TRBV6-3,TRBD2,NA,CASSSPTNLAGEGHEQFF,TGTGCCAGCAGTTCGCCCACCAACCTAGCGGGGGAGGGTCATGAGCAGTTCTTC
TRBJ1-4,TRBV6-2/TRBV6-3,NA,NA,CASSLNEKLFF,TGTGCCAGCAGCTTGAATGAAAAACTGTTTTTT
TRBJ2-3,TRBV23-1,NA,NA,CASPQVRHSSRTDTQYF,TGCGCCAGCCCACAGGTCCGCCACTCGTCCCGCACAGATACGCAGTATTTT
TRBJ1-5,TRBV6-5,NA,NA,CASSEGSHQPQHF,TGTGCCAGCAGCGAGGGTAGCCATCAGCCCCAGCATTTT
TRBJ2-1,TRBV3-1/TRBV3-2,TRBD2,NA,CASSLKGLAGVEQFF,TGTGCCAGCAGCCTGAAGGGACTAGCGGGGGTCGAGCAGTTCTTC
TRBJ1-1,TRBV12-3/TRBV12-4,NA,once,CASSDLRAAEAFF,TGTGCCAGCAGTGACCTCCGAGCGGCTGAAGCTTTCTTT
TRBJ1-6,TRBV5-6,NA,NA,CASSKTGPYSPLHF,TGTGCCAGCAGCAAGACTGGGCCCTATTCACCCCTCCACTTT
TRBJ2-4,TRBV6-2/TRBV6-3,NA,NA,CASSKGPSIQYF,TGTGCCAGCAGTAAAGGGCCTTCTATTCAGTACTTC
TRBJ1-6,TRBV3-1/TRBV3-2,TRBD1,NA,CASSHRDRGNSPLHF,TGTGCCAGCAGCCACCGGGACAGGGGGAATTCACCCCTCCACTTT